A single T cell receptor beta chain is shown here with its context. Its antigen target is currently unknown. No base-level quality is on record; no much larger clone is a single base apart. Within the sample, other DNA sequences also encode this same CDR3. In Seattle, one collaborating source enrolled patients while the infection was active and tracked those patients longitudinally over the course of disease. The collaborating institutions used their own protocols to collect whole blood in K2EDTA tubes. For TCRbeta analysis, collaborators shipped samples in one of three forms: frozen whole blood, isolated PBMCs, or DNA extracted from either of those sample types. This sample was included in a study of blood T cell repertoires in COVID-19 (dated by TCRdb to the early 2020s). Background on the whole study: Collaborator samples came from the United States, Italy and Spain and covered acute and convalescent phases of COVID-19. A de-identified subject ID, COVID-19 status, age in years and sex were almost always included in the sample metadata. Samples came from the ongoing ImmuneRACE study (first 160 participants) plus 1,254 subjects from 6 global collaborators. The repertoires were released in a freely available public database meant as a resource for research on the immune response to SARS-CoV-2. The dataset comprised deeply sampled blood TCRbeta repertoires from subjects exposed to, actively infected with, or recovered from COVID-19. The prospective study material was composed of cDNA or gDNA derived from T cells, B-cell-depleted T cells, or PBMCs. Where HLA class I and class II types were available, the types were taken from metadata supplied by the sample provider, not from assay-based typing. Results and caveats for the whole study, not just this receptor: The quantity of clinical and demographic metadata differed by source and by participant and was supplied without curation.

From the cysteine up to the phenylalanine, the CDR3 has a length of 15 residues. The kept DNA is CDR3 alone, 45 bases in frame from the first base. CDR1 and CDR2 are drawn from the germline V gene: KGHSH, LQKENI. Trimmed from V: 1 base; trimmed from J: 0 bases; junction bases lacking a gene match: 3. TCRbeta CDR3 regions were amplified from genomic DNA by means of the immunoSEQ Assay, a bias-controlled multiplex PCR. Regarding the original processing steps: Nucleated cell counts per sample were estimated from amplification of reference gene primers within the assay. To quantify the absolute abundance of each unique TCRbeta CDR3 rearrangement, sequence reads were collapsed and filtered. For each sample, productive Simpson clonality was calculated by taking the square root of Simpson's diversity index across productive rearrangements. TCRdb carries this immuneACCESS record with in-frame sequences only. Its versions omit some clonotypes, under half of them owing to an unresolved V gene in the studies checked, with the rest unexplained. V, J and clone size are taken as reported in that table, and D and trimming were inferred from the DNA itself. This sample lists around 480,000 clones; approximately 89% were detected once. Of the sample, roughly 13% is held by the ten largest clones.

The rearranged chain carries TRBV18 and TRBJ2-7, with 7 central nucleotides matching TRBD1. This receptor was obtained from a woman between 45 and 60 years old with COVID-19, enrolled during active disease. Sequenced input: peripheral blood. The CDR3 is CASSPQGASSYEQYF. The DNA is as follows: TGTGCCAGCTCACCACAGGGGGCAAGCTCCTACGAGCAGTACTTC.